These 8 T cell receptor beta chains were sequenced from one sample in a study of blood T cell repertoires in COVID-19 (dated by TCRdb to 2018 to 2020). Receptor amplification or capture employed the immunoSEQ multiplex PCR assay. In its TCRdb copy, this immuneACCESS table keeps in-frame sequences only and misses some clones. Where compared with another copy, unresolved V genes explain less than half of these, and the others have no known cause. The sample data list approximately 100,000 clones, and about four fifths of these were observed just once. 4% to 5.5% of the sample belongs to the ten largest clones. The source material was peripheral blood. These receptors all stem from a man in his fifties or sixties with acute or convalescent COVID-19.

This clone was seen just once. The V gene is TRBV21-1, the J gene TRBJ1-3. TRBV21-1 is reported as a pseudogene. This CDR3 is built from 15 residues. The CDR3 nucleotides read TGTGCCAGGGTGCTCTTGCCCGCGTGGGGAAACACCATATATTTT. Its protein product is CARVLLPAWGNTIYF.

The chain joins TRBV4-2 to TRBJ2-5, with TRBD2 identical over 8 bases. The CDR3 has 15 amino acids. With 3 bases clipped from V and 4 bases from J, the junction kept 7 bases outside the gene matches. Per germline, CDR1 LGHNA and CDR2 YNFKEQ. DNA of the CDR3: TGTGCCAGCAGCCAGGCGCTAGCGGGCGGAGAGACCCAGTACTTC. This codes for CASSQALAGGETQYF.

The chain recombines TRBV28 with TRBJ2-5, with a possible D match to TRBD2 (7 bases). The germline V gene has CDR1 MDHEN and CDR2 SYDVKM. The CDR3 is 14 residues long. The V end was cut by 7 bases, the J end by 4 bases, with 16 bases between. In DNA form, the CDR3 reads TGTGCCAGCATAGGGGGAGGGGGGGCAGAGACCCAGTACTTC. Translated, it gives CASIGGGGAETQYF. The full variable domain, completed using reference TRBV28 and TRBJ2-5, is DVKVTQSSRYLVKRTGEKVFLECVQDMDHENMFWYRQDPGLGLRLIYFSYDVKMKEKGDIPEGYSVSREKKERFSLILESASTNQTSMYLCASIGGGGAETQYFGPGTRLLVL.

The chain carries TRBV28 and TRBJ2-7, with TRBD1 as a possible D gene (5 bases). The germline V gene has CDR1 MDHEN and CDR2 SYDVKM. This CDR3 comprises 14 residues. Between the trimmed V and J ends, which lost 3 bases and 0 bases, there was a span of 9 bases. The CDR3 loop is CASSFVRVSYEQYF. CDR3 DNA: TGTGCCAGCAGTTTCGTCAGGGTCTCCTACGAGCAGTACTTC.

The rearrangement joins TRBV23-1 to TRBJ1-1; D is possibly TRBD1 (6 bases). TRBV23-1 is an ORF for which the function is uncertain. V lost 4 bases and J 5 bases, leaving 17 bases between the germline ends. This CDR3 has 15 residues. This chain's CDR3 is CASSPGDTSGTEAFF. CDR3 coding DNA: TGCGCCAGCAGTCCCGGGGACACCTCTGGTACTGAAGCTTTCTTT.

The J gene is TRBJ2-7, the V gene TRBV28; 8 bases fit TRBD1. The CDR3 has 14 residues. With 6 bases clipped from V and 3 bases from J, the junction kept 7 bases outside the gene matches. CDR1 is MDHEN and CDR2 is SYDVKM in the germline V gene. In DNA, the CDR3 is TGTGCCAGCAGGGCGACAGGGGCGCGCTACGAGCAGTACTTC. Protein product: CASRATGARYEQYF.

V gene TRBV11-2 combines with J gene TRBJ1-2, with unresolved D. The germline V gene encodes CDR1 SGHAT and CDR2 FQNNGV. This CDR3 has 15 amino acids. Deletions cut 1 base from V and 1 base from J, with 10 bases between. Here the CDR3 reads CASSLVHTLNYGYTF. The CDR3, as DNA: TGTGCCAGCAGCTTAGTCCACACCCTTAACTATGGCTACACCTTC.

The V gene is TRBV27, the J gene TRBJ2-7; 8 bases are shared with TRBD2. Germline CDR1 is MNHEY and CDR2 is SMNVEV (reference sequence). There are 17 residues in the CDR3. V lost 7 bases and J lost 3; bases outside the gene matches: 17. The DNA of the CDR3 is TGTGCCAGCACCCCTTACCCCCGGGAGGGCCACAACTACGAGCAGTACTTC. Its protein product is CASTPYPREGHNYEQYF.